This T cell receptor beta chain was captured by sequencing in a study of blood T cell repertoires in COVID-19. Cohorts were determined from participant-reported clinical history. Source study methods: Amplifying reference gene primers gave estimates of nucleated cell counts. Clones were read by immunoSEQ multiplex PCR, and TCRdb kept only the in-frame ones, dropping some. That table gives V, J and clone size, and the DNA gave D and trimming. The sample carries 490,000 or so clones, less than 90% recorded once. Sequences were obtained from PBMCs or T cells enriched from blood (not recorded which). The receptor comes from a woman in her sixties or seventies who had recovered from COVID-19.

Here the CDR3 reads CASSENRRYSNQPQHF. The CDR3 nucleotides are TGTGCCAGCAGTGAAAACAGGAGATACAGCAATCAGCCCCAGCATTTT. This chain uses TRBV2 with TRBJ1-5, with D possibly being TRBD1 (5 bases). This CDR3 contains 16 residues. The V gene lost 2 bases and the J gene lost 1 base, with 12 bases spanning the gap. In germline, CDR1 is SNHLY, CDR2 FYNNEI.